This record covers a single T cell receptor beta chain. The antigen it binds to is not known. No clone much larger than this one lies a single base away; base qualities are absent. This specimen comes from a study of OX40 agonist ivuxolimab in advanced cancers. About the full investigation: Ivuxolimab, which targeted the costimulatory receptor OX40 (CD134), was an agonistic, fully human IgG2 monoclonal antibody. Intravenous ivuxolimab was administered to patients every 2 weeks at six dose levels: 0.01, 0.1, 0.3, 1.5, 3 and 10 mg/kg. Of the 50 to 55 patients in dose escalation, around 20 had hepatocellular carcinoma, some 15 had melanoma, 9 had renal cell carcinoma and 9 had head and neck cancer. In the dose-escalation cohort, more than 75% of patients were male, and the mean age was around 60 years, with a range of 23 to 79. Patients were allowed to have had prior anti-PD-1, anti-PD-L1 or anti-CTLA-4 therapy, and around two fifths of the dose-escalation patients had been treated with checkpoint inhibitors. Three dose-escalation patients achieved partial responses, one with hepatocellular carcinoma and two with cutaneous melanoma. The point of sequencing TCRbeta in the periphery was to test whether ivuxolimab changed TCR sequence diversity and drove clonal T-cell expansion. The monotherapy dose-escalation portion (N of about 50 patients) of the phase I ivuxolimab trial is reported in the paper.

The paper's findings and limits, for the study overall: Low levels of normalized T-cell clonal expansion were also seen in some patients who did not respond. On average, CD8+ T cells showed more expanded clones than CD4+ T cells after ivuxolimab. In partial responders in the 0.1-3.0 mg/kg groups, normalized peripheral clonal expansion was found to be among the lowest, especially among CD8+ T cells. At doses from 0.1 to 3.0 mg/kg, clonal expansion was seen in both CD4+ and CD8+ blood T cells between baseline and week 6. Antigen specificity was not determined for the clonally expanded peripheral T cells.

Genomic DNA was extracted from sorted cells for sequencing of the TCRbeta CDR3 region. The immunoSEQ Assay was used to sequence the TCRbeta CDR3 regions. TCRdb limited this immuneACCESS table to in-frame rearrangements with V and J called. A share of clones is missing; checked studies link under half to unresolved V genes, and the rest is unexplained. Across this sample there are just over 20,000 clones, with more than 75% seen only once. The ten top clones hold about 16% of the sample. Patients with autoimmune disease history or receiving systemic immunosuppression were excluded from the trial. In every dose cohort, peripheral blood was drawn for TCR sequencing at baseline, cycle 4 day 1, and cycle 7 day 1. The samples were taken from a phase I, first-in-human, multicenter, open-label dose-escalation trial of ivuxolimab. Adults with locally advanced or metastatic head and neck squamous cell, hepatocellular, melanoma or renal cell carcinoma were enrolled in the trial. CD4+ and CD8+ T cells were sorted separately from peripheral blood before TCR sequencing.

CDR1 and CDR2 are read off the germline V gene as SGHAT and FQNNGV. V has 4 bases trimmed and J has 7 bases trimmed; junction bases matching no gene number 5. The CDR3 runs 14 amino acids, cysteine and phenylalanine included. The kept DNA is CDR3 alone, 42 bases in frame from the first base. The material was CD4+ or CD8+ T cells sorted from blood, obtained in a trial of the OX40 agonist ivuxolimab. The V gene is TRBV11-2 and the J gene is TRBJ2-1; 9 nucleotides in the junction match TRBD2. The origin of this receptor is an adult with an advanced solid tumor such as melanoma, head and neck, liver or kidney cancer. The DNA reads as follows: TGTGCCAGCAGCTCAGGACTAGCGTGGAATGAGCAGTTCTTC. The resulting protein is CASSSGLAWNEQFF. Supplemented by the reference TRBV11-2 and TRBJ2-1 proteins around the CDR3, the complete variable domain is EAGVAQSPRYKIIEKRQSVAFWCNPISGHATLYWYQQILGQGPKLLIQFQNNGVVDDSQLPKDRFSAERLKGVDSTLKIQPAKLEDSAVYLCASSSGLAWNEQFFGPGTRLTVL.